This T cell receptor (beta chain) was retrieved from a study of blood T cell repertoires in COVID-19. Turning to the study itself: Acute-phase and convalescent COVID-19 samples originated in the United States, Italy and Spain. Sources were T cells, B-cell-depleted T cells, or PBMCs; the material itself was cDNA or gDNA.

Original handling: Estimates of nucleated cell counts were drawn from the amplification of reference gene primers. Assay: immunoSEQ multiplex PCR; the TCRdb copy retains only in-frame clones and omits some. The V and J calls and clone size are taken from that table; D and trimming were inferred from the DNA. There are 70,000 to 100,000 clones in the sample; about 91% occur only once, and about 7.6% lies in the top ten. Per germline, CDR1 MDHEN and CDR2 SYDVKM. Deletions cut 5 bases from V and 2 bases from J, with 10 bases between. The CDR3 is 13 amino acids. The receptor comes from a woman aged 70-85 years with acute or convalescent COVID-19. The chain recombines TRBV28 with TRBJ2-7; D unclear. Sequences were obtained from peripheral blood. The CDR3 bases are TGTGCCAGCAGTGTCAAAACACCCTACGAGCAGTACTTC. Amino acids: CASSVKTPYEQYF.